This T cell receptor (beta chain) was retrieved from a study of T-cell reconstitution after alpha-beta-depleted transplantation in children. Study-level findings and limits: About two months after transplant, alpha-beta T cells reportedly came from several hundred expanded graft clones. The origin of high day-60 TCRbeta diversity in some patients lay in surviving recipient T cells and thymic progenitors. One year post-transplant, T-cell counts and diversity were largely derived from T cells produced anew.

The TCRbeta library was prepared with unique molecular identifiers. From the PCR reads, TCRdb called clonotypes with MiXCR, one entry per CDR3 protein. The sample includes 130,000 to 150,000 distinct CDR3 sequences, around 10% of them seen just once. In this sample, this clonotype turned up a few times. Its antigen is undetermined. V dropped 10 bases and J dropped 6; count of bases not matched to a gene: 26. CDR3 length equals 19 residues. The germline CDR1 and CDR2 sequences are LGHDT and YNNKEL (reference sequence). The V and J genes are TRBV3-1 and TRBJ2-3, with TRBD2 matching over 9 bases. The specimen was PBMCs, mostly from graft donor cells, collected 180 days after TCRalphabeta/CD19-depleted stem cell transplant. The receptor comes from a female patient under 10 years old who had a stem cell transplant for congenital amegakaryocytic thrombocytopenia, so the T cells may come from the graft donor. This chain's CDR3 is CATSQAPATAGGPSDTQYF. Here the CDR3 DNA reads TGTGCCACCTCCCAAGCCCCCGCGACAGCGGGAGGACCATCTGATACGCAGTATTTT.